The T cell receptor beta chain described here comes from a study of beta chain features in type 1 diabetes. Study results and caveats: All four CD4+ subsets of Type 1 diabetes patients contained TCRB CDR3s that were moderately but significantly shorter.

Only a few counts were recorded for this clone. Antigen: not known. As every portion of the isolated RNA was reverse transcribed, the sequencing read expressed TCRB transcripts. Profiled with immunoSEQ multiplex PCR; TCRdb holds only in-frame clones, not every one. Of 300,000 to 400,000 clones listed, around 10% were seen once; the top ten hold about 0.64%. Trimming pared 5 bases from V and 3 bases from J, leaving 17 bases between. Looked up from germline, CDR1 is SGHTA and CDR2 is FQGNSA. The CDR3 covers 16 residues. Material for sequencing was central memory CD4+ T cells from blood. The clonotype comes from a man aged 30 to 39 with type 1 diabetes. The chain joins TRBV7-2 to TRBJ1-5, with a possible D match to TRBD1 (6 bases). The DNA of the CDR3 is TGTGCCAGCAGCCCTCATGGGCAGGGGATCAATCAGCCCCAGCATTTT. It translates to CASSPHGQGINQPQHF.